This paragraph covers one TCR beta chain sequence. Its antigen is as yet unknown. The sample is drawn from a study of OX40 agonist ivuxolimab in advanced cancers. General study points: More expanded clones were found, on average, in CD8+ than in CD4+ T cells. Low normalized T-cell clonal expansion also characterized some of the nonresponders. Within 6 weeks, CD4+ and CD8+ blood T cells expanded clonally at 0.1 to 3.0 mg/kg. Which antigen the expanded peripheral T cells recognized is unknown.

Generated by immunoSEQ multiplex PCR, the TCRdb table keeps only in-frame clones and is missing some. The table records roughly 62,000 clones, about 90% of them present only once. This CDR3 contains 15 residues. The V gene's germline CDR1 is LGHNA and CDR2 YSLEER. V lost 4 bases and J lost 8, with 20 bases in between. The sample consisted of CD4+ or CD8+ T cells sorted from blood, taken in a trial of the OX40 agonist ivuxolimab. This TCR was sampled from an adult with an advanced solid tumor such as melanoma, head and neck, liver or kidney cancer. The chain is built from TRBV4-3 and TRBJ1-1; a possible D gene is TRBD1 (6 bases). The CDR3 region is CASSPHLRGAAEAFF. CDR3 sequence (DNA): TGCGCCAGCAGCCCCCATTTGAGGGGGGCAGCAGAAGCTTTCTTT.